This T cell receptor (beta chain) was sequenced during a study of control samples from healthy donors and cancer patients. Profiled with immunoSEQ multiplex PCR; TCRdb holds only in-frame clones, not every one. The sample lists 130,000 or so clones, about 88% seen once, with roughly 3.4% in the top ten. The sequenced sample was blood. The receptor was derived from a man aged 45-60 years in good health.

CDR3 region: CARGGAILYNEQFF. Here the CDR3 DNA reads TGTGCCAGGGGGGGGGCCATCCTATACAATGAGCAGTTCTTC. J is TRBJ2-1 and V is TRBV27; weak D call: TRBD2 (7 bases). The CDR3 is 14 amino acids. CDR1 and CDR2 (germline): MNHEY, SMNVEV (reference sequence). The V and J ends lost 9 bases and 4 bases respectively, with 16 bases between them.